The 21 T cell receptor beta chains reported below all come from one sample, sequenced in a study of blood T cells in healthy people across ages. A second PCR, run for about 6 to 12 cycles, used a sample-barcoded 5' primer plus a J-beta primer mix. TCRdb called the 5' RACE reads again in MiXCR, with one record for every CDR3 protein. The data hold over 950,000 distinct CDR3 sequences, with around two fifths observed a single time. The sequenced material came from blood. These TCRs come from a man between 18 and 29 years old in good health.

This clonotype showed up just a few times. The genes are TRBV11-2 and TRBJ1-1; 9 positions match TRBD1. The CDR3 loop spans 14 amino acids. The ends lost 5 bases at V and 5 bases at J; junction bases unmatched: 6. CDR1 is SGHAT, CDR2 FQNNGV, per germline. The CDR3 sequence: CASSPTGGRTEAFF. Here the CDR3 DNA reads TGTGCCAGCAGCCCGACAGGGGGTCGGACTGAAGCTTTCTTT.

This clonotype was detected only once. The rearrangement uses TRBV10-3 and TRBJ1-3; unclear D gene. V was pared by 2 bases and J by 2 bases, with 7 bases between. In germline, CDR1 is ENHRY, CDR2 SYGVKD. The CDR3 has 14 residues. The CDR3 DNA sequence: TGTGCCATCAGTGAGAGAACTACTGGAAACACCATATATTTT. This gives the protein CAISERTTGNTIYF.

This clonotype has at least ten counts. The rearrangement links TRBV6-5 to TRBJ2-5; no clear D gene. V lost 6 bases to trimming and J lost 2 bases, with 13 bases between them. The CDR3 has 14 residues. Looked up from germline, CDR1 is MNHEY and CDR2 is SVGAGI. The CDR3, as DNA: TGTGCCAGCAGCCACCGCGGTACACAAGAGACCCAGTACTTC. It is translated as CASSHRGTQETQYF.

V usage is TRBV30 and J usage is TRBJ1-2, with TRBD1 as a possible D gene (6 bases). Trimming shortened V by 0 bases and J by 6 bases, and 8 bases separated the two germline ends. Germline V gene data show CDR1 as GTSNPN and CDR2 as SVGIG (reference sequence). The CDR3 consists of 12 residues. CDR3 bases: TGTGCCTGGAGTGTAGGGGGGAATGGCTACACCTTC. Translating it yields CAWSVGGNGYTF.

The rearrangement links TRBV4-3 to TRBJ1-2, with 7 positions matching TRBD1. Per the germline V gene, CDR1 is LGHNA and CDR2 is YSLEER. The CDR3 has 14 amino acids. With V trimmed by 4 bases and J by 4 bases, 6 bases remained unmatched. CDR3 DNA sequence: TGCGCCAGCAGCCGAGAGACAGGGACCTATGGCTACACCTTC. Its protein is CASSRETGTYGYTF.

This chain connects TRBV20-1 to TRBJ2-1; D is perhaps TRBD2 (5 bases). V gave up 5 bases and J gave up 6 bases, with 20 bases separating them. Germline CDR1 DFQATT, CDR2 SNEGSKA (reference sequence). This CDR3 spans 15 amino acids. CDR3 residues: CSAHSGDYLSNEQFF. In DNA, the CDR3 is TGCAGTGCTCATTCCGGAGACTACCTCTCCAATGAGCAGTTCTTC.

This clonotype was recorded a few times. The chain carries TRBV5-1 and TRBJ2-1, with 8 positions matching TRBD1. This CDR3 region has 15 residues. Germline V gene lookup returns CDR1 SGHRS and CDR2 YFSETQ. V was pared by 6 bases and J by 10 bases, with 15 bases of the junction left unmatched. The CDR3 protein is CASTPQGAGFGEQFF. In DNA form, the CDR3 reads TGCGCCAGCACCCCTCAGGGGGCAGGTTTCGGAGAGCAGTTCTTC.

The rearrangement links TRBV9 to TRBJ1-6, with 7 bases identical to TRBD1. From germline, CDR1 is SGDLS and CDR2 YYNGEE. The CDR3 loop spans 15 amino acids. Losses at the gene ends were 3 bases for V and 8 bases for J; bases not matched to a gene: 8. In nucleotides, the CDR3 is TGTGCCAGCAGCGGATCGGGACAGAGATATTCACCCCTCCACTTT. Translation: CASSGSGQRYSPLHF.

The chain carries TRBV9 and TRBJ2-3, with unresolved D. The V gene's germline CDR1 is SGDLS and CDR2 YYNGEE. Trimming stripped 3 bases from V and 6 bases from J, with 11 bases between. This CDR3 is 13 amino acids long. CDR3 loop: CASSAATKDTQYF. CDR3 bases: TGTGCCAGCAGCGCAGCTACCAAGGATACGCAGTATTTT.

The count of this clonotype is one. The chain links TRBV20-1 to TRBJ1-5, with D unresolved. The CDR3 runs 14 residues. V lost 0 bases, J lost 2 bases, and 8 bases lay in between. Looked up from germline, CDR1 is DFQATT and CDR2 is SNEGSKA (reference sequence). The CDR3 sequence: CSARELPGNQPQHF. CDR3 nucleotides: TGCAGTGCTAGAGAACTCCCAGGCAATCAGCCCCAGCATTTT.

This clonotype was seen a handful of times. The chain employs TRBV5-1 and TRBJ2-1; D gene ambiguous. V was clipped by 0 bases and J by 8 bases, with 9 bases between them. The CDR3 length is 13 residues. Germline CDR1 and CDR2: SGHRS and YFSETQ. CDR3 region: CASSLGLEDEQFF. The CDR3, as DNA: TGCGCCAGCAGCTTGGGCCTAGAGGATGAGCAGTTCTTC.

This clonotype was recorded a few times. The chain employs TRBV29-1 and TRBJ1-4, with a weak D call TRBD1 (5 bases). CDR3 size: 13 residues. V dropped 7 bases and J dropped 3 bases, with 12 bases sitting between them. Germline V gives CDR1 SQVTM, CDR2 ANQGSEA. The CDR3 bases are TGCAGCGCCCGGCGGGGGGCTAATGAAAAACTGTTTTTT. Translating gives CSARRGANEKLFF. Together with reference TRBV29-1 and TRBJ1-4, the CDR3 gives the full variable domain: SAVISQKPSRDICQRGTSLTIQCQVDSQVTMMFWYRQQPGQSLTLIATANQGSEATYESGFVIDKFPISRPNLTFSTLTVSNMSPEDSSIYLCSARRGANEKLFFGSGTQLSVL.

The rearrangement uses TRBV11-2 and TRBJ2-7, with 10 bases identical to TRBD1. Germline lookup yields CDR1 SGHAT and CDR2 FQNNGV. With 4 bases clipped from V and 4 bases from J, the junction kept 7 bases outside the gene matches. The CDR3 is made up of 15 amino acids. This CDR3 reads CASSSPGQGLYEQYF. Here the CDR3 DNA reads TGTGCCAGCAGCTCTCCGGGACAGGGGCTATACGAGCAGTACTTC.

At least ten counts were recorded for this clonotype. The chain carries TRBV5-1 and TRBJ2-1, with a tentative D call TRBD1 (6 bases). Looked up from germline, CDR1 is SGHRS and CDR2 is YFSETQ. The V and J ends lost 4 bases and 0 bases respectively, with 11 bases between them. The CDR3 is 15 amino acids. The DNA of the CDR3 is TGCGCCAGCAGCCCGGGACAAAGCTCCTACAATGAGCAGTTCTTC. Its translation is CASSPGQSSYNEQFF.

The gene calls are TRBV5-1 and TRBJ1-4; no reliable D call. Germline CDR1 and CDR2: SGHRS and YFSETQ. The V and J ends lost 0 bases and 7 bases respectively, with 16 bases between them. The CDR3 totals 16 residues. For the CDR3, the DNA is TGCGCCAGCAGCTTGGAATTGACCGCTTTGCGTGAAAAACTGTTTTTT. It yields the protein CASSLELTALREKLFF. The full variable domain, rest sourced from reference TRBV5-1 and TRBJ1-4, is KAGVTQTPRYLIKTRGQQVTLSCSPISGHRSVSWYQQTPGQGLQFLFEYFSETQRNKGNFPGRFSGRQFSNSRSEMNVSTLELGDSALYLCASSLELTALREKLFFGSGTQLSVL.

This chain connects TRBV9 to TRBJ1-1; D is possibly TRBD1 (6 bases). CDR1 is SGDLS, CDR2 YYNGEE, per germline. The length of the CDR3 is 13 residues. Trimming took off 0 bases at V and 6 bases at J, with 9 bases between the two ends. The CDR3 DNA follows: TGTGCCAGCAGCGTAGGCAGGGGCGCTGAAGCTTTCTTT. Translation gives CASSVGRGAEAFF.

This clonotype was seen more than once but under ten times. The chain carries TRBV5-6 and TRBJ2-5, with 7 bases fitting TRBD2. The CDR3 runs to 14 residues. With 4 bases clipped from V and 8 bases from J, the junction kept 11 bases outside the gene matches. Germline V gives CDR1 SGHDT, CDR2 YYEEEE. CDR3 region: CASSVTGGIGTQYF. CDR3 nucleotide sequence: TGTGCCAGCAGCGTAACGGGGGGTATCGGTACCCAGTACTTC. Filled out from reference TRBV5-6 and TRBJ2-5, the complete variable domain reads DAGVTQSPTHLIKTRGQQVTLRCSPKSGHDTVSWYQQALGQGPQFIFQYYEEEERQRGNFPDRFSGHQFPNYSSELNVNALLLGDSALYLCASSVTGGIGTQYFGPGTRLLVL.

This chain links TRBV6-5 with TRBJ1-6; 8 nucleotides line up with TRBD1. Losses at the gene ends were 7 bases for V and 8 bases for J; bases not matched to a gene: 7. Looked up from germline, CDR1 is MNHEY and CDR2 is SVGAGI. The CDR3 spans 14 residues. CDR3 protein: CASKTQGADSPLHF. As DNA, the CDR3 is TGTGCCAGCAAAACCCAGGGGGCAGATTCACCCCTCCACTTT.

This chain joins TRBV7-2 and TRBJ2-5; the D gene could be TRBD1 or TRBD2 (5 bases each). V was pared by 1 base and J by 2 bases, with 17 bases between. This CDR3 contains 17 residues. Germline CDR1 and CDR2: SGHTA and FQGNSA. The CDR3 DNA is TGTGCCAGCAGCTTAGGCGTCGTCGACAGCGGTCAAGAGACCCAGTACTTC. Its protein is CASSLGVVDSGQETQYF.

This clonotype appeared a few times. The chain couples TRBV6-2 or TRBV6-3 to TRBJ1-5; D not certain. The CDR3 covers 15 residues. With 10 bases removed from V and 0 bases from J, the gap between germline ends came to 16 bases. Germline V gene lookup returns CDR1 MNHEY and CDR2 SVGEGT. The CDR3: CATRREGYSNQPQHF. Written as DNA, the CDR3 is TGTGCCACCCGTCGGGAGGGTTATAGCAATCAGCCCCAGCATTTT.

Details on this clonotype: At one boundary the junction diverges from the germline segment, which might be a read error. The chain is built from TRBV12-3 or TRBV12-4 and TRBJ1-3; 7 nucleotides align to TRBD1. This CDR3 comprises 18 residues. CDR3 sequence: CASSFQVTTGDSGNTVYF. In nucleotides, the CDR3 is TGTGCCAGCAGTTTTCAAGTCACCACAGGGGATTCTGGAAACACCGTATATTTT.